The text below deals with one T cell receptor beta chain. These data come from a study of T cells expressing NK-cell markers. This CDR3 has 13 amino acids. One entry per CDR3 protein, without DNA, is what TCRdb gives after re-calling the 5' RACE reads. Seen in this sample are roughly 420,000 distinct CDR3 sequences; the ten most common clones hold about 7.3%. This chain links TRBV12-3 or TRBV12-4 with TRBJ1-6. This receptor was obtained from a woman aged 18 to 75 in good health. Sample: blood T cells: a sorted CD56 or NKG2C T cell subset, CD4+ or CD8+ T cells, or bulk PBMC T cells (not recorded which). The CDR3 region is CASSFSGSPPLHF.